The 25 T cell receptor beta chains below were found in one sample sequenced in a study of CD8+ T cells in alopecia areata. The authors extracted RNA and reverse transcribed it into cDNA as the sequencing template. Sequenced by immunoSEQ multiplex PCR; TCRdb stores in-frame clones only, minus some. The sample yields about 76,000 clones, around two thirds seen once. Sample treatment: oral pan-JAK inhibitor, 5-10 mg twice daily. The starting material was CD8+ T cells sorted from blood, obtained at week 24, from a patient treated with tofacitinib. These receptors all stem from a human donor with alopecia areata.

This sequence joins TRBV5-1 and TRBJ1-2; 8 bases line up with TRBD1. The CDR3 has 15 amino acids. Germline V gene data show CDR1 as SGHRS and CDR2 as YFSETQ. J lost 8 bases, V lost 4 bases, and 13 bases had no gene match. This CDR3 is CASSDLQGERDGYTF. As DNA, the CDR3 is TGCGCCAGCAGCGATTTACAGGGGGAAAGGGACGGCTACACCTTC.

The V and J genes are TRBV5-1 and TRBJ2-3; 8 positions match TRBD1. The germline V gene has CDR1 SGHRS and CDR2 YFSETQ. Unmatched junction bases numbered 7, after V lost 5 bases and J lost 5 bases. CDR3 size: 14 residues. DNA for the CDR3: TGCGCCAGCAGGCAGGGACAGGTTCGAGATACGCAGTATTTT. Encoded protein: CASRQGQVRDTQYF.

This rearrangement joins TRBV27 to TRBJ1-1; D is undetermined. This CDR3 has 14 residues. Germline values: CDR1 MNHEY, CDR2 SMNVEV (reference sequence). V dropped 6 bases and J dropped 1 base, with 12 bases sitting between them. CDR3 sequence (DNA): TGTGCCAGCAGGGGCATGACAAAGAACACTGAAGCTTTCTTT. It translates to CASRGMTKNTEAFF.

The rearrangement links TRBV5-6 to TRBJ2-7; 7 nucleotides line up with TRBD1. The CDR3 spans 15 residues. Germline V gene data show CDR1 as SGHDT and CDR2 as YYEEEE. Trimming removed 4 bases from V and 4 bases from J; junction bases left unmatched: 11. CDR3: CASSDDRAPAYEQYF. In DNA form, the CDR3 reads TGTGCCAGCAGCGATGACAGGGCACCAGCATACGAGCAGTACTTC.

CDR3 bases: TGTGCCAGCAGTGATGTAAGGGGGCATAGCAATCAGCCCCAGCATTTT. Translating gives CASSDVRGHSNQPQHF. V is TRBV2 and J is TRBJ1-5; 7 positions match TRBD1. V was clipped by 3 bases and J by 0 bases; unmatched bases: 5. CDR1 is SNHLY, CDR2 FYNNEI, per germline. This CDR3 region has 16 residues.

The V call is TRBV28, the J call TRBJ1-1, with D tentatively TRBD1 (5 bases). CDR1 is MDHEN and CDR2 is SYDVKM in the germline V gene. This CDR3 comprises 14 residues. Trimming pared 4 bases from V and 1 base from J, leaving 10 bases between. CDR3 sequence reads: CASSWGRTNTEAFF. The CDR3 region has the DNA TGTGCCAGCAGTTGGGGACGGACGAACACTGAAGCTTTCTTT.

In its sample, this clone was seen a few times. The CDR3 DNA reads as TGTGCCAGCAGCCAAGGTTCGGCAGTCTCCTACGAGCAGTACTTC. Translation gives CASSQGSAVSYEQYF. The chain joins TRBV14 to TRBJ2-7; no reliable D call. CDR1 and CDR2 from the germline V gene are SGHDN and FVKESK. The CDR3 is 15 residues long. V was clipped by 1 base and J by 0 bases, with 10 bases between them.

The gene calls are TRBV27 and TRBJ1-5; D is undetermined. Deletions cut 6 bases from V and 3 bases from J, with 12 bases between. The CDR3 runs to 14 residues. Germline lookup yields CDR1 MNHEY and CDR2 SMNVEV (reference sequence). CDR3 coding DNA: TGTGCCAGCAGCCAAGGGTGGGCCAATCAGCCCCAGCATTTT. Translation gives CASSQGWANQPQHF.

This chain connects TRBV28 to TRBJ2-3; 11 bases are a match to TRBD2. Germline lookup yields CDR1 MDHEN and CDR2 SYDVKM. This CDR3 contains 14 residues. V lost 11 bases to trimming and J lost 4 bases; unmatched junction nucleotides: 8. CDR3 protein: CASELAGVADTQYF. The CDR3 DNA sequence: TGTGCCTCCGAACTAGCGGGAGTTGCAGATACGCAGTATTTT.

The chain combines TRBV6-5 with TRBJ2-7; 7 nucleotides line up with TRBD1. Trimming removed 5 bases from V and 3 bases from J; junction bases left unmatched: 10. The length of the CDR3 is 15 residues. From germline, CDR1 is MNHEY and CDR2 SVGAGI. CDR3 sequence reads: CASSGITGAGYEQYF. As DNA, the CDR3 is TGTGCCAGCAGTGGCATCACAGGGGCTGGCTACGAGCAGTACTTC.

J is TRBJ2-1 and V is TRBV28, with 7 bases that match TRBD2. Germline V gene data show CDR1 as MDHEN and CDR2 as SYDVKM. The CDR3 is 15 amino acids. Trimming took 6 bases from V and 4 from J; bases not matched to a gene: 9. CDR3: CASRLLAGAYNEQFF. In DNA, the CDR3 is TGTGCCAGCAGGCTTCTGGCGGGAGCGTACAATGAGCAGTTCTTC.

For this clone: Additional DNA sequences in this sample encode the identical CDR3. V gene TRBV27 combines with J gene TRBJ1-2; no clear D. The CDR3 contains 13 residues. Germline V gene sequence: CDR1 MNHEY, CDR2 SMNVEV (reference sequence). Trimming cost V 0 bases and J 8 bases, with 10 bases left between them. The chain's CDR3 is CASSLSTGSGYTF. CDR3 nucleotide sequence: TGTGCCAGCAGTTTATCGACCGGGTCCGGCTACACCTTC.

This clone was counted between two and nine times. The V gene is TRBV30, the J gene TRBJ1-1; D gene ambiguous. Germline CDR1 GTSNPN, CDR2 SVGIG (reference sequence). Trimming shortened V by 1 base and J by 8 bases, and 11 bases separated the two germline ends. The CDR3 is made up of 12 amino acids. CDR3 sequence reads: CAWSGIRAEAFF. Written as DNA, the CDR3 is TGTGCCTGGAGTGGGATAAGGGCCGAAGCTTTCTTT.

The chain employs TRBV7-9 and TRBJ2-7; D not certain. The germline V gene has CDR1 SEHNR and CDR2 FQNEAQ (reference sequence). The CDR3 extends over 12 amino acids. Deletions cut 5 bases from V and 0 bases from J, with 5 bases between. The DNA for the CDR3 is TGTGCCAGCAGCCCCCACTCCTACGAGCAGTACTTC. Amino acids: CASSPHSYEQYF.

This clone was observed a handful of times. This sequence joins TRBV5-4 and TRBJ2-5; 14 bases are shared with TRBD2. V gave up 0 bases and J gave up 4 bases; unmatched junction bases: 5. CDR3 size: 17 residues. CDR1 and CDR2 from the germline V gene are SGHNT and YYREEE (reference sequence). The CDR3 region has the DNA TGTGCCAGCAGCTTGGGACTAGCGGGGGGGAGACGAGAGACCCAGTACTTC. This sequence encodes CASSLGLAGGRRETQYF.

This chain uses TRBV13 with TRBJ2-1; D gene ambiguous. Trimming left V 0 bases short and J 9 bases short, with 6 bases between. The germline V gene has CDR1 PRHDT and CDR2 FYEKMQ (reference sequence). The CDR3 has 12 residues. Written as DNA, the CDR3 is TGTGCCAGCAGCTTAGGCTTGACTGAGCAGTTCTTC. Encoded protein: CASSLGLTEQFF.

The V gene is TRBV9, the J gene TRBJ2-3; D unresolved. V was pared by 5 bases and J by 5 bases, with 12 bases between. Germline-derived CDR1 and CDR2 are SGDLS and YYNGEE. This CDR3 has 13 amino acids. The CDR3 DNA is TGTGCCAGCAGTCAATTCGAGGAAGATACGCAGTATTTT. Protein product: CASSQFEEDTQYF.

V is TRBV11-2 and J is TRBJ2-7; D ambiguous. From germline, CDR1 is SGHAT and CDR2 FQNNGV. The CDR3 loop spans 13 amino acids. Deletions cut 2 bases from V and 0 bases from J, with 5 bases between. The CDR3 nucleotides read TGTGCCAGCAGCTTACAGGACTCCTACGAGCAGTACTTC. The encoded protein is CASSLQDSYEQYF.

This clone was detected a few times. This chain joins TRBV11-2 and TRBJ2-2, with D possibly called TRBD1 or TRBD2 (5 bases each). Between the trimmed V and J ends, which lost 3 bases and 9 bases, there was a span of 8 bases. This CDR3 has 12 residues. Germline lookup yields CDR1 SGHAT and CDR2 FQNNGV. CDR3 in amino acids: CASSLGPRELFF. The DNA for the CDR3 is TGTGCCAGCAGCTTGGGACCCCGGGAGCTGTTTTTT.

The rearrangement links TRBV7-7 to TRBJ2-2, with TRBD2 identical over 7 bases. Germline CDR1 is SSHAT and CDR2 is FNYEAQ (reference sequence). The V and J ends lost 6 bases and 3 bases, in that order; junction bases with no gene match: 13. This CDR3 is built from 17 residues. The CDR3 DNA is TGTGCCAGCAGTCCCGCACAGCTAGCGGTTGACACCGGGGAGCTGTTTTTT. Translation gives CASSPAQLAVDTGELFF.

This chain connects TRBV29-1 to TRBJ2-7; 7 bases line up with TRBD2. The J segment lost 4 bases and the V segment lost 6 bases, leaving 9 bases of the junction unmatched. This CDR3 has 13 amino acids. CDR1 and CDR2 (germline): SQVTM, ANQGSEA. CDR3 protein: CSVRGLGEYEQYF. The DNA for the CDR3 is TGCAGCGTACGTGGACTAGGGGAATACGAGCAGTACTTC.

The genes are TRBV7-8 and TRBJ1-1; the D is unclear. V lost 2 bases, J lost 0 bases, and 4 bases lay in between. From germline, CDR1 is SGHVS and CDR2 FQNEAQ. This CDR3 comprises 13 residues. The CDR3 DNA sequence: TGTGCCAGCAGCTTAAACGTGAACACTGAAGCTTTCTTT. Its protein is CASSLNVNTEAFF.

The V gene is TRBV5-6, the J gene TRBJ2-5; no firm D call. The V gene's germline CDR1 is SGHDT and CDR2 YYEEEE. The ends were cut back, 4 bases at V and 4 bases at J, with 14 bases in the middle. The CDR3 covers 14 residues. As DNA, the CDR3 is TGTGCCAGCAGCCCCGGCCTCGTTGGAGAGACCCAGTACTTC. Its translation is CASSPGLVGETQYF.

The rearrangement joins TRBV27 to TRBJ2-7; 11 nucleotides align to TRBD2. The CDR3 spans 16 residues. With 5 bases clipped from V and 0 bases from J, the junction kept 6 bases outside the gene matches. The germline V gene encodes CDR1 MNHEY and CDR2 SMNVEV (reference sequence). CDR3 residues: CASSPPTSGSSYEQYF. CDR3 nucleotide sequence: TGTGCCAGCAGTCCCCCTACTAGCGGGAGCTCCTACGAGCAGTACTTC.

The V and J genes are TRBV28 and TRBJ2-5, with 10 bases identical to TRBD2. The CDR3 totals 18 residues. J was trimmed by 1 base and V by 4 bases; bases with no gene match: 12. The germline CDR1 and CDR2 sequences are MDHEN and SYDVKM. CDR3 residues: CASSSGLAAPPLQETQYF. The CDR3 coding sequence is TGTGCCAGCAGTTCCGGACTAGCGGCCCCTCCACTCCAAGAGACCCAGTACTTC.